Described below is a single T cell receptor beta chain sequence and its context. The CDR3 is 14 residues long. V was clipped by 3 bases and J by 1 base, with 9 bases between them. Germline V gene data show CDR1 as SGHTA and CDR2 as FQGNSA. These data are taken from a study of PD-L1 blockade in urothelial cancer. Overall study context: Atezolizumab (1,200 mg intravenously every 3 weeks) began around 2014 for patients. At 6 weeks and at 3 weeks (second dose) after treatment start, blood was analyzed. Typically, measured as a median, blood samples had more than 110,000 T cells.

Specified time point: peripheral blood 6 weeks after treatment start. Locally advanced or metastatic urothelial carcinoma was diagnosed in the patients. This table comes from immunoSEQ multiplex PCR, and its TCRdb copy is limited to in-frame clones, with some not included. The repertoire includes around 40,000 clones, around 80% of them detected once, and roughly 13% sits in the top ten. The chain combines TRBV7-2 with TRBJ1-2; D remains ambiguous. The material was PBMCs, obtained around atezolizumab (anti-PD-L1) treatment. The receptor was isolated from a man aged 55 to 70 with urothelial cancer. CDR3 residues: CASSFGNSNYGYTF. In DNA, the CDR3 is TGTGCCAGCAGCTTCGGGAACAGTAACTATGGCTACACCTTC.